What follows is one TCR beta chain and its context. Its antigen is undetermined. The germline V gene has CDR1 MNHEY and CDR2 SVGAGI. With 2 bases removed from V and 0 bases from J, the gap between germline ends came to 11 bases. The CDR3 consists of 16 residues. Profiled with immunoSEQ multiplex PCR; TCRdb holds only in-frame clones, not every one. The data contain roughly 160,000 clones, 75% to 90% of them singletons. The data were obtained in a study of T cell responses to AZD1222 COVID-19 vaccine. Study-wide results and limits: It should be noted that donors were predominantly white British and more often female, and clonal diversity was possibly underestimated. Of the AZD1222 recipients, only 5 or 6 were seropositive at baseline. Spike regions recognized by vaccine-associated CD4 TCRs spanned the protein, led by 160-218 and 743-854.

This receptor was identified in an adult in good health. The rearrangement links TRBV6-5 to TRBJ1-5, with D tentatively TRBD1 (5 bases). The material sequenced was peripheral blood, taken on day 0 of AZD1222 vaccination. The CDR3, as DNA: TGTGCCAGCAGTTACGGGGGAGCCCATAGCAATCAGCCCCAGCATTTT. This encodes CASSYGGAHSNQPQHF.